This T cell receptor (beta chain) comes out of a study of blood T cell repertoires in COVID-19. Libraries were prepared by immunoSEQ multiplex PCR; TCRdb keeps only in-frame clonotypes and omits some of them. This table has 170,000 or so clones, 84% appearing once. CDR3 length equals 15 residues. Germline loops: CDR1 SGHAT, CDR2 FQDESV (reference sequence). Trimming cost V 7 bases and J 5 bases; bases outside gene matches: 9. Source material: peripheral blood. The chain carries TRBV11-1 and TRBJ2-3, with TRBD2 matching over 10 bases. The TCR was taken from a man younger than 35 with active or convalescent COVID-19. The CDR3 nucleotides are TGTGCCAGCACCTCTAGCGGGAGAGTTGGAGATACGCAGTATTTT. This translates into CASTSSGRVGDTQYF.